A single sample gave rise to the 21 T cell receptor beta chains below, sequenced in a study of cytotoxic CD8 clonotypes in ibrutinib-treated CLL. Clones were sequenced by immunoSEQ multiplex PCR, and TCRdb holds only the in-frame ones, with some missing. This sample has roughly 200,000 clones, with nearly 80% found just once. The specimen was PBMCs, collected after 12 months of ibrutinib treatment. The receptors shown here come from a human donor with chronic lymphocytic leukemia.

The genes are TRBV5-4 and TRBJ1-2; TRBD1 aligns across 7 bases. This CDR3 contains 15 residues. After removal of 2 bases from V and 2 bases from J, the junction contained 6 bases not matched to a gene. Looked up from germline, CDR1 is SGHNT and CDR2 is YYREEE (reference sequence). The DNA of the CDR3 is TGTGCCAGCAGCTTACTTAGGACAGGCAACTATGGCTACACCTTC. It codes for CASSLLRTGNYGYTF. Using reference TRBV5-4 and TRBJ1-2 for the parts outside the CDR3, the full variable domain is ETGVTQSPTHLIKTRGQQVTLRCSSQSGHNTVSWYQQALGQGPQFIFQYYREEENGRGNFPPRFSGLQFPNYSSELNVNALELDDSALYLCASSLLRTGNYGYTFGSGTRLTVV.

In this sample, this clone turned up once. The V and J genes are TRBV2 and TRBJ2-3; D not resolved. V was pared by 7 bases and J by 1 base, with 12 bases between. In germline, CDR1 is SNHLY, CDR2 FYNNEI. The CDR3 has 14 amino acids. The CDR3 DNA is TGTGCCAGCAATGGGGTGTTAGGCACAGATACGCAGTATTTT. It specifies CASNGVLGTDTQYF.

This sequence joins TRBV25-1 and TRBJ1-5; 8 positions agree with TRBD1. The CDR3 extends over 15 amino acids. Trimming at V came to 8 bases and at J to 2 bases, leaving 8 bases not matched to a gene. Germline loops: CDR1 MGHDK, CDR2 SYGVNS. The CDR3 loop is CASGPGGAGNQPQHF. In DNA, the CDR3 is TGTGCCAGCGGTCCAGGGGGCGCGGGCAATCAGCCCCAGCATTTT.

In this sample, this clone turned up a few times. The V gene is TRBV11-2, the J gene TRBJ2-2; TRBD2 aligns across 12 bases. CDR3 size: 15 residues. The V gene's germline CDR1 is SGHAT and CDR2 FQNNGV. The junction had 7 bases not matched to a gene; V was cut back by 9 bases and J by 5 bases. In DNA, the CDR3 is TGTGCCAGTAGATACGGGACTAGCGGGACCGGGGAGCTGTTTTTT. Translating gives CASRYGTSGTGELFF.

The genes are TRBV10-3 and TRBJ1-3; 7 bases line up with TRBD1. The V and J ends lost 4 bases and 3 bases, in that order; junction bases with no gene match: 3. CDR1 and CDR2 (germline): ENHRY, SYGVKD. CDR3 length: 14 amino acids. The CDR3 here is CAISGGGSGNTIYF. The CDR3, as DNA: TGTGCCATCAGTGGAGGGGGCAGTGGAAACACCATATATTTT.

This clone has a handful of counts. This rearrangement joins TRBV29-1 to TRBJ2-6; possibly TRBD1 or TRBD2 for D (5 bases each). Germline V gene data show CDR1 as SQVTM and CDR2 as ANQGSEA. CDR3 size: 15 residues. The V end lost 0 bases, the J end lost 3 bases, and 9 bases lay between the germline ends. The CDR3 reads CSVEDGGNGANVLTF. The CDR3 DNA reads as TGCAGCGTTGAAGATGGGGGTAATGGGGCCAACGTCCTGACTTTC.

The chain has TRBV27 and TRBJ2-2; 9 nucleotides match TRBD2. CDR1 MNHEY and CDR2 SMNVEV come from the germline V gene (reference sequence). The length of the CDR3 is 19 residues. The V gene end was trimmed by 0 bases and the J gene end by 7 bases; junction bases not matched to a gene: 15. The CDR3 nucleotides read TGTGCCAGCAGTTTATCAGGATTAGGTGCGGGAGGGCCGGGCGGGGAGCTGTTTTTT. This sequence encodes CASSLSGLGAGGPGGELFF.

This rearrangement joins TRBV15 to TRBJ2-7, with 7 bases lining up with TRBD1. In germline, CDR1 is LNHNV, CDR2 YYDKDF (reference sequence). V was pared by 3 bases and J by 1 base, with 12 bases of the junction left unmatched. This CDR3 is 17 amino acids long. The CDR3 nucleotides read TGTGCCACCAGCAGGCCATTCGGGACAGATTTTTCCTACGAGCAGTACTTC. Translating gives CATSRPFGTDFSYEQYF.

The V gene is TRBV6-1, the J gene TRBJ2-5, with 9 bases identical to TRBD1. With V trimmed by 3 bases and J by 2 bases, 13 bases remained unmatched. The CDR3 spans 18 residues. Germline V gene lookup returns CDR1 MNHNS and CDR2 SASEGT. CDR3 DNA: TGTGCCAGCAGTGATTCGGGTTGGGGGACAGGGCTGCAAGAGACCCAGTACTTC. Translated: CASSDSGWGTGLQETQYF.

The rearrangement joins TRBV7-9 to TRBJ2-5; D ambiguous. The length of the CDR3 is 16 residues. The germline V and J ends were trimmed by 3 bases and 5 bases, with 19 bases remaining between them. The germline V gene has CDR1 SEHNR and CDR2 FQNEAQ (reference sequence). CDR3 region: CASSFKGGARWETQYF. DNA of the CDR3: TGTGCCAGCAGCTTCAAAGGTGGCGCCCGGTGGGAGACCCAGTACTTC.

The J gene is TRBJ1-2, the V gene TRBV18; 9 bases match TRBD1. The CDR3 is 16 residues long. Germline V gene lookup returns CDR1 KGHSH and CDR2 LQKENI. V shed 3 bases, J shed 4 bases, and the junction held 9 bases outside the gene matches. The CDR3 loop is CASSPVAGTGIYGYTF. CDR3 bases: TGTGCCAGCTCACCTGTTGCCGGGACAGGGATCTATGGCTACACCTTC.

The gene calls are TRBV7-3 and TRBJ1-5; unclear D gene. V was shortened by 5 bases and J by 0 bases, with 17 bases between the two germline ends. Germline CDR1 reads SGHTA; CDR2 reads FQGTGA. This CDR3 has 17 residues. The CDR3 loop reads CASSATGITNSNQPQHF. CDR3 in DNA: TGTGCCAGCAGCGCCACTGGGATCACAAATAGCAATCAGCCCCAGCATTTT.

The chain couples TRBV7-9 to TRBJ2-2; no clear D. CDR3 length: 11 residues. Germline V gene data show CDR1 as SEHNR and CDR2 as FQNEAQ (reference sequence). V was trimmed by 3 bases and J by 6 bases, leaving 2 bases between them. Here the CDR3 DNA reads TGTGCCAGCAGCTTTGCCGGGGAGCTGTTTTTT. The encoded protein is CASSFAGELFF.

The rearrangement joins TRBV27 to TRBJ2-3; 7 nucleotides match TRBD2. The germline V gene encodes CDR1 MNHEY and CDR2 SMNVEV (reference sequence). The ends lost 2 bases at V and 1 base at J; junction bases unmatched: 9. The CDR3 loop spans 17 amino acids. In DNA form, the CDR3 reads TGTGCCAGCAGTTTACGCCGAGCGGGGATCGGCACAGATACGCAGTATTTT. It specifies CASSLRRAGIGTDTQYF.

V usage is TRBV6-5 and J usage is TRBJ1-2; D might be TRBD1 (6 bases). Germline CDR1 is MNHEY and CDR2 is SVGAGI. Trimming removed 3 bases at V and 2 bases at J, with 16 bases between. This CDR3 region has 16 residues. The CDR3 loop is CASSYRRGKGNYGYTF. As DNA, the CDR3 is TGTGCCAGCAGTTATCGGAGGGGGAAGGGCAACTATGGCTACACCTTC.

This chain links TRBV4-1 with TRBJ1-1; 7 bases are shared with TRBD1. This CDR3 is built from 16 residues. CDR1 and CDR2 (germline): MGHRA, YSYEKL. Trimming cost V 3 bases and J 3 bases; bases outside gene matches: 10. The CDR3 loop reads CASSQRQGVGDTEAFF. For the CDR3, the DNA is TGCGCCAGCAGCCAGCGGCAGGGGGTTGGCGACACTGAAGCTTTCTTT.

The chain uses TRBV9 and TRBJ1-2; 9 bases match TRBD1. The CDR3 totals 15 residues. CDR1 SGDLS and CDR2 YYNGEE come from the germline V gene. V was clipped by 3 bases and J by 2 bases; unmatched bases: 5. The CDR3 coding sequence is TGTGCCAGCAGCGAGACAGGGGGACCGAACTATGGCTACACCTTC. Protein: CASSETGGPNYGYTF.

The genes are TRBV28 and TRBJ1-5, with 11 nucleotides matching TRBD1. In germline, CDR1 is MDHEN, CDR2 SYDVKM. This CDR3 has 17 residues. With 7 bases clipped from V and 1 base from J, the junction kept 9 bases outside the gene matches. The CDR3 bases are TGTGCCAGCACCACGGGACAGGGGGTCGACAGCAATCAGCCCCAGCATTTT. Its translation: CASTTGQGVDSNQPQHF.

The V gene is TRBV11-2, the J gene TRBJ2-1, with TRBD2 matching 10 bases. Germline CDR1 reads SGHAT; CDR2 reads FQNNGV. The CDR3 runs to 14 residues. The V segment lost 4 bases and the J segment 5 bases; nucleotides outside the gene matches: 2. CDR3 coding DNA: TGTGCCAGCAGCTCACTAGCGGGGAACAATGAGCAGTTCTTC. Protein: CASSSLAGNNEQFF.

The CDR3 region is CASSLTGTGSYEQYF. Here the CDR3 DNA reads TGTGCCAGCAGCTTGACCGGGACAGGGTCCTACGAGCAGTACTTC. The chain combines TRBV21-1 with TRBJ2-7; the table's D call, TRBD1, has no DNA check behind it. TRBV21-1 is a recognized pseudogene. This CDR3 spans 15 amino acids.

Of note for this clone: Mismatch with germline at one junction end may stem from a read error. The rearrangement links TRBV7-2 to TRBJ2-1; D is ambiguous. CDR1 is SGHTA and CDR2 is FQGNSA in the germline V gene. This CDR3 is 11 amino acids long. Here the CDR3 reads CASSSYHEQFF. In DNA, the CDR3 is TGTGCCAGCAGCTCCTACCATGAGCAGTTCTTC.